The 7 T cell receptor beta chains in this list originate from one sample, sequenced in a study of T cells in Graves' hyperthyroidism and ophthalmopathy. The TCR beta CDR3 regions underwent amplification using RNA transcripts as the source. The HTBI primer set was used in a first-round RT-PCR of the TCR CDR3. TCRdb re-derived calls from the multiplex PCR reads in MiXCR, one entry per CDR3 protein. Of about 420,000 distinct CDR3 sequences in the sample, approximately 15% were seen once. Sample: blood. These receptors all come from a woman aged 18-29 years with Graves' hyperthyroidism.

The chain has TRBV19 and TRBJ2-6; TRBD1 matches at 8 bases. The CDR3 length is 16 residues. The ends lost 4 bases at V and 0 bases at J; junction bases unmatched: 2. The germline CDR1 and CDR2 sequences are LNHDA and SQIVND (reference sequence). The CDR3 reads CASSRQGLSGANVLTF. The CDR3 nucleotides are TGTGCCAGTAGTAGACAGGGGCTCTCTGGGGCCAACGTCCTGACTTTC.

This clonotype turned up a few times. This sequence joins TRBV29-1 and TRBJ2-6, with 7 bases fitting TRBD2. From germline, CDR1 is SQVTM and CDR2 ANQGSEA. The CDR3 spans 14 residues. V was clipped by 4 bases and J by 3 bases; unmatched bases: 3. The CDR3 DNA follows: TGCAGCGTTGTCAGGGAGGGTGGGGCCAACGTCCTGACTTTC. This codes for CSVVREGGANVLTF.

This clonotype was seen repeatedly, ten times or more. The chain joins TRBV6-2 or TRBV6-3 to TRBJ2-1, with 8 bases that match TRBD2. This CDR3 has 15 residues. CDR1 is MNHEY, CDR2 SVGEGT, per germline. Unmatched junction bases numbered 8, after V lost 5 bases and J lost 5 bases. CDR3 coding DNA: TGTGCCAGCAGTCACAGCGGGAGCGGAAACAATGAGCAGTTCTTC. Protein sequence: CASSHSGSGNNEQFF.

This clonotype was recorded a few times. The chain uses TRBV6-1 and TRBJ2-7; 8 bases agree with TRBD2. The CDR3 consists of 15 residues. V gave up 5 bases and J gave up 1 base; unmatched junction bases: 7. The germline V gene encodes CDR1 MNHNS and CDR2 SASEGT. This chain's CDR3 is CASSRTLADSYEQYF. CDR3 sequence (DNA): TGTGCCAGCAGTAGAACACTAGCGGATTCCTACGAGCAGTACTTC.

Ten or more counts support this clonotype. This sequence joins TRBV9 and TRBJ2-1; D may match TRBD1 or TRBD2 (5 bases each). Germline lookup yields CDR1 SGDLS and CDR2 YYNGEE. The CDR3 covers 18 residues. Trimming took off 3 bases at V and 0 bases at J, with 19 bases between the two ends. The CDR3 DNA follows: TGTGCCAGCAGCGGGCGTGACTACTCAGGGAGCTCCTACAATGAGCAGTTCTTC. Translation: CASSGRDYSGSSYNEQFF.

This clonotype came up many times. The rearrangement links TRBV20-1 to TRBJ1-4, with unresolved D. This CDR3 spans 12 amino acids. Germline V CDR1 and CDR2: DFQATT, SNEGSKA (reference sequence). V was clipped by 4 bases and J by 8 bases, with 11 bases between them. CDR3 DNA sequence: TGCAGTGCTAAGTCAAGGCGGGAAAAACTGTTTTTT. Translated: CSAKSRREKLFF.

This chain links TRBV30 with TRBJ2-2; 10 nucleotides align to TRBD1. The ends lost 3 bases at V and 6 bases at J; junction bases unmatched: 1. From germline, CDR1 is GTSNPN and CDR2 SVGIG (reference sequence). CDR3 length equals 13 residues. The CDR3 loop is CAWRDRGAGELFF. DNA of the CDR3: TGTGCCTGGAGGGACAGGGGGGCCGGGGAGCTGTTTTTT.